Each of the 3 T cell receptor beta chains below was sequenced from the same sample in a study of T-cell reconstitution after alpha-beta-depleted transplantation in children. This sample's TCRbeta library carried unique molecular identifier barcodes. TCRdb re-analysed the PCR reads in MiXCR, keeping a single row per CDR3 protein. The profile covers about 420,000 distinct CDR3 sequences, with under 20% appearing a single time and just under 30% taken by the ten largest. The sequences come from PBMCs, mostly from graft donor cells, collected 360 days after TCRalphabeta/CD19-depleted stem cell transplant. The origin of the receptors is a boy in the first two years of life who had a stem cell transplant for Wiskott-Aldrich syndrome, so the T cells may come from the graft donor.

The J gene is TRBJ1-2, the V gene TRBV5-1, with a weak D call TRBD1 (5 bases). The CDR3 loop spans 13 amino acids. V dropped 1 base and J dropped 8 bases, with 12 bases sitting between them. From germline, CDR1 is SGHRS and CDR2 YFSETQ. The CDR3, as DNA: TGCGCCAGCAGCTTGAGCTCGGGACTGGGCTACACCTTC. This encodes CASSLSSGLGYTF.

This CDR3 is CASSLRGSRSGANVLTF. The CDR3 DNA follows: TGTGCCAGCAGTTTAAGAGGGTCGCGCTCTGGGGCCAACGTCCTGACTTTC. The chain joins TRBV27 to TRBJ2-6; TRBD2 is a possible D gene (5 bases). CDR1 MNHEY and CDR2 SMNVEV come from the germline V gene (reference sequence). V shed 2 bases and J shed 0 bases, with 11 bases lying between them. The CDR3 is made up of 17 amino acids.

The sample holds a few counts of this clonotype. This chain uses TRBV6-5 with TRBJ2-2; D uncertain. V shed 0 bases and J shed 0 bases, with 8 bases lying between them. CDR3 length equals 16 residues. The V gene's germline CDR1 is MNHEY and CDR2 SVGAGI. The CDR3 DNA follows: TGTGCCAGCAGTTACTCTCCAACCGCGAACACCGGGGAGCTGTTTTTT. Residues: CASSYSPTANTGELFF.